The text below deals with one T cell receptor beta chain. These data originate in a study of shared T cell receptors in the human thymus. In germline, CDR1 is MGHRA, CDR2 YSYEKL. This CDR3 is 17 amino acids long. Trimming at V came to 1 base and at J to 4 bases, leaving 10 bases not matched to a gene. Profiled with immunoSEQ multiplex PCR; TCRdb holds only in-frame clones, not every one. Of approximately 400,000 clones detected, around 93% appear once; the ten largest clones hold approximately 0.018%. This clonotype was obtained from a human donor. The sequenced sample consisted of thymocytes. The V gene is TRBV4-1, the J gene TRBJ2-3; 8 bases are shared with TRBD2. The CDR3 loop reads CASSQGGKRESADTQYF. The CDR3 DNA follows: TGCGCCAGCAGCCAAGGGGGAAAGCGGGAGTCCGCAGATACGCAGTATTTT.